Listed below are T cell receptor beta chains from one sample, sequenced in a study of control samples from healthy donors and cancer patients. Only in-frame clones appear in the TCRdb table, and some are missing; sequencing was by immunoSEQ multiplex PCR. The table includes under 130,000 clones, about 89% detected once. Sequenced input: PBMCs. These receptors were collected from a man aged 55 to 70 with lung cancer. CDR3s include the opening cysteine and the closing phenylalanine or tryptophan. Each record gives: J gene, V gene, clone size, D gene, CDR3 protein, CDR3 DNA. D genes are given only for firm matches. Only part of the rows carry a size: once, few, many, or a class if the clone is expanded.

>TRBJ2-2|TRBV5-1|NA|NA
CASSLEKPNTGELFF
TGCGCCAGCAGCTTGGAGAAACCGAACACCGGGGAGCTGTTTTTT
>TRBJ1-2|TRBV24-1|NA|TRBD1
CATSPDGTGLGGYTF
TGTGCCACCAGCCCCGACGGGACAGGGCTAGGTGGCTACACCTTC
>TRBJ1-1|TRBV5-1|once|NA
CASRERSGDPTEAFF
TGCGCCAGCAGAGAACGGTCGGGGGACCCCACTGAAGCTTTCTTT
>TRBJ2-5|TRBV12-3/TRBV12-4|NA|NA
CASDRAGATQYF
TGTGCCAGCGACAGGGCGGGAGCGACCCAGTACTTC
>TRBJ2-3|TRBV5-6|NA|NA
CASSSRYTDTQYF
TGTGCCAGCAGCTCACGTTACACAGATACGCAGTATTTT
>TRBJ2-5|TRBV19|once|TRBD1
CASSMGQGRETQYF
TGTGCCAGTAGTATGGGACAGGGTAGAGAGACCCAGTACTTC
>TRBJ2-5|TRBV5-6|NA|TRBD2
CASSLVLAGVYQETQYF
TGTGCCAGCAGCTTGGTATTAGCGGGGGTTTACCAAGAGACCCAGTACTTC
>TRBJ2-5|TRBV24-1|NA|TRBD2
CATTPGGRETQYF
TGTGCCACCACCCCGGGGGGGCGGGAGACCCAGTACTTC
>TRBJ1-2|TRBV2|once|TRBD1
CASRGTAYGYTF
TGTGCCAGCAGGGGGACAGCCTATGGCTACACCTTC
>TRBJ2-3|TRBV24-1|NA|TRBD1
CATSDRTGVITDTQYF
TGTGCCACCAGTGACCGCACAGGGGTAATTACAGATACGCAGTATTTT
>TRBJ1-6|TRBV6-1|NA|NA
CASSEDFGAAAHF
TGTGCCAGCAGTGAAGATTTCGGGGCGGCGGCCCACTTT
>TRBJ2-2|TRBV3-1/TRBV3-2|NA|NA
CASSLQGSTGELFF
TGTGCCAGCAGCCTGCAGGGCAGCACCGGGGAGCTGTTTTTT
>TRBJ1-5|TRBV7-2|NA|TRBD1
CASSWDRGRQPQHF
TGTGCCAGCAGCTGGGACAGGGGACGACAGCCCCAGCATTTT
>TRBJ2-1|TRBV7-2|NA|TRBD2
CASSLYPSGASYNEQFF
TGTGCCAGCAGCTTGTACCCTAGCGGGGCCTCCTACAATGAGCAGTTCTTC
>TRBJ1-5|TRBV4-1|NA|NA
CASSQDSVLQPQHF
TGCGCCAGCAGCCAAGATTCGGTCCTACAGCCCCAGCATTTT
>TRBJ1-1|TRBV18|NA|NA
CASSQGNTEAFF
TGTGCCAGCTCCCAGGGGAACACTGAAGCTTTCTTT
>TRBJ2-5|TRBV7-9|many|TRBD2
CASSLGLANQETQYF
TGTGCCAGCAGCCTCGGACTAGCTAATCAAGAGACCCAGTACTTC
>TRBJ2-3|TRBV24-1|NA|NA
CATSDSGRVPDTQYF
TGTGCCACCAGTGACTCTGGTCGGGTCCCAGATACGCAGTATTTT
>TRBJ2-7|TRBV3-1/TRBV3-2|NA|NA
CASSRYRAEQYF
TGTGCCAGCAGCCGTTACAGGGCCGAGCAGTACTTC
>TRBJ1-2|TRBV6-5|NA|NA
CASSYGALDYGYTF
TGTGCCAGCAGTTATGGGGCGTTGGACTATGGCTACACCTTC
>TRBJ1-2|TRBV4-1|NA|NA
CASSLTPDSYGYTF
TGCGCCAGCAGCCTGACCCCGGACAGCTATGGCTACACCTTC
>TRBJ2-1|TRBV15|NA|NA
CATSSEGSSYNEQFF
TGTGCCACCAGCTCAGAGGGGAGCTCCTACAATGAGCAGTTCTTC
>TRBJ1-2|TRBV7-2|few|NA
CASSLVTIGLGRNYGYTF
TGTGCCAGCAGCTTAGTTACGATCGGGCTGGGACGTAACTATGGCTACACCTTC